This passage covers 18 T cell receptor beta chains from one sample sequenced in a study of T cells in localized non-small cell lung cancer (TCRdb year 2020). Library prep was done by the immunoSEQ multiplex PCR assay. TCRdb stores this immuneACCESS table with in-frame sequences only. Part of the clones is absent; in the studies checked, under half of the shortfall reflects unresolved V genes, and no reason is known for the rest. This sample comprises 30,000 to 40,000 clones, about nine tenths of them detected only once. The ten biggest clones cover 4.2% of the sample. The input for sequencing was peripheral blood, taken before any cancer treatment. The receptors were gathered from a woman between 40 and 69 years old with stage I lung adenocarcinoma.

V is TRBV6-5 and J is TRBJ1-2, with TRBD1 as a possible D gene (6 bases). Germline CDR1 is MNHEY and CDR2 is SVGAGI. Deletions cut 6 bases from V and 7 bases from J, with 18 bases between. CDR3 size: 14 residues. The CDR3 here is CASSSRTVAGGYTF. The CDR3 DNA reads as TGTGCCAGCAGCTCGAGGACAGTCGCCGGTGGCTACACCTTC.

The V and J genes are TRBV27 and TRBJ1-4; TRBD1 matches 8 bases. CDR3 length equals 16 residues. Germline V gives CDR1 MNHEY, CDR2 SMNVEV (reference sequence). V lost 3 bases to trimming and J lost 6 bases; unmatched junction nucleotides: 9. The chain's CDR3 is CASSFSLTGVDEKLFF. The CDR3 bases are TGTGCCAGCAGTTTTTCCTTGACAGGGGTGGATGAAAAACTGTTTTTT.

In its sample, this clone was seen a few times. The chain is built from TRBV7-3 and TRBJ1-6, with D perhaps matching TRBD1 (6 bases). V shed 2 bases and J shed 7 bases, with 9 bases lying between them. Germline V CDR1 and CDR2: SGHTA, FQGTGA. This CDR3 has 14 residues. CDR3 residues: CASSLQGMNSPLHF. For the CDR3, the DNA is TGTGCCAGCAGCTTACAGGGGATGAATTCACCCCTCCACTTT.

The V and J genes are TRBV5-8 and TRBJ1-2; D perhaps matches TRBD1 (5 bases). The CDR3 consists of 13 residues. Trimming stripped 3 bases from V and 4 bases from J, with 10 bases between. Looked up from germline, CDR1 is SGHTS and CDR2 is YDEGEE. This chain's CDR3 is CASSSGWSYGYTF. In nucleotides, the CDR3 is TGTGCCAGCAGCTCAGGGTGGAGCTATGGCTACACCTTC.

V usage is TRBV7-9 and J usage is TRBJ2-2; TRBD2 matches 8 bases. The J segment lost 4 bases and the V segment lost 2 bases, leaving 6 bases of the junction unmatched. Germline CDR1 is SEHNR and CDR2 is FQNEAQ (reference sequence). The CDR3 contains 16 residues. The CDR3, as DNA: TGTGCCAGCAGCTTACCGGGACTAGTGAGCACCGGGGAGCTGTTTTTT. It codes for CASSLPGLVSTGELFF.

The rearrangement uses TRBV15 and TRBJ1-4; 10 bases line up with TRBD1. This CDR3 is 20 amino acids long. CDR1 is LNHNV and CDR2 is YYDKDF in the germline V gene (reference sequence). The V and J ends lost 3 bases and 12 bases, in that order; junction bases with no gene match: 25. The CDR3 nucleotides read TGTGCCACCAGCAGCGATTTCTCAGTCCCGGGACAGGGGCTGTATGAGCAACTGTTTTTT. Amino acid sequence: CATSSDFSVPGQGLYEQLFF.

The chain is built from TRBV2 and TRBJ1-2; D not certain. Looked up from germline, CDR1 is SNHLY and CDR2 is FYNNEI. V shed 7 bases and J shed 2 bases, with 11 bases lying between them. The CDR3 totals 13 residues. CDR3 sequence: CASIPDKNYGYTF. The DNA of the CDR3 is TGTGCCAGCATTCCCGACAAGAACTATGGCTACACCTTC.

The chain recombines TRBV5-1 with TRBJ2-3, with 12 positions matching TRBD2. CDR1 SGHRS and CDR2 YFSETQ come from the germline V gene. V was clipped by 3 bases and J by 2 bases; unmatched bases: 7. The CDR3 extends over 17 amino acids. The CDR3, as DNA: TGCGCCAGCAGCTCCCTAGCGGGGGGGCGTATCACAGATACGCAGTATTTT. Amino acid sequence: CASSSLAGGRITDTQYF.

A few counts support this clone. The chain recombines TRBV10-1 with TRBJ2-3, with D maybe TRBD2 (5 bases). The CDR3 covers 14 residues. Trimming pared 6 bases from V and 1 base from J, leaving 11 bases between. CDR1 is WNHNN, CDR2 SYGVQD, per germline (reference sequence). The CDR3 protein is CASSQGLGTDTQYF. The CDR3 DNA reads as TGCGCCAGCAGCCAAGGACTGGGCACAGATACGCAGTATTTT.

The rearrangement links TRBV9 to TRBJ1-1, with unresolved D. There are 12 residues in the CDR3. Germline-derived CDR1 and CDR2 are SGDLS and YYNGEE. V lost 0 bases and J lost 8, with 8 bases in between. CDR3 DNA: TGTGCCAGCAGCGTAGGAGCGGGGGAAGCTTTCTTT. This codes for CASSVGAGEAFF.

This rearrangement joins TRBV7-3 to TRBJ1-3; D is ambiguous. Germline CDR1 is SGHTA and CDR2 is FQGTGA. The germline V and J ends were trimmed by 5 bases and 1 base, with 3 bases remaining between them. This CDR3 region has 12 residues. CDR3 nucleotide sequence: TGTGCCAGCAGCCAATCTGGAAACACCATATATTTT. Protein sequence: CASSQSGNTIYF.

Comments on this clone: Because the CDR3 is missing its conserved closing phenylalanine or tryptophan, this is likely a read error. The chain carries TRBV19 and TRBJ1-1, with D uncertain. The germline gives CDR1 LNHDA, CDR2 SQIVND (reference sequence). With 11 bases removed from V and 4 bases from J, the gap between germline ends came to 20 bases. This CDR3 has 14 amino acids. The CDR3 is CAGTKANWGTEAFL. The CDR3 nucleotides read TGTGCCGGTACCAAGGCAAACTGGGGCACTGAAGCTTTCCTT.

V and J are TRBV4-3 and TRBJ1-4; D unclear. There are 17 residues in the CDR3. CDR1 is LGHNA and CDR2 is YSLEER in the germline V gene. V lost 3 bases and J 5 bases, leaving 19 bases between the germline ends. In nucleotides, the CDR3 is TGCGCCAGCAGCCACGGCTCAGACGGGCCCTGGAATGAAAAACTGTTTTTT. Translation: CASSHGSDGPWNEKLFF.

The rearrangement links TRBV27 to TRBJ2-7; D might be TRBD1 (5 bases). Trimming cost V 2 bases and J 4 bases, with 12 bases left between them. Germline V gives CDR1 MNHEY, CDR2 SMNVEV (reference sequence). The CDR3 spans 14 residues. CDR3 DNA sequence: TGTGCCAGCAGTTTAACAGGCCTTGGGTACGAGCAGTACTTC. The encoded protein is CASSLTGLGYEQYF.

The CDR3 DNA is TGCAGTGCCCCGAGTCAGCGGGAGCAGTACTTC. Residues: CSAPSQREQYF. The chain joins TRBV20-1 to TRBJ2-7; TRBD2 is a possible D gene (5 bases). The CDR3 is made up of 11 amino acids. Deletions cut 6 bases from V and 7 bases from J, with 13 bases between. Germline CDR1 reads DFQATT; CDR2 reads SNEGSKA (reference sequence).

This rearrangement joins TRBV9 to TRBJ2-5; 9 nucleotides agree with TRBD1. The end of the DNA is better explained by TRBJ2-7, so the J call may be wrong. The CDR3 spans 14 residues. Germline CDR1 and CDR2: SGDLS and YYNGEE. The CDR3 nucleotides are TGTGCCAGCAGCATTGGGACAGGGCCCTACGAGCAGTACTTC. This translates into CASSIGTGPYEQYF.

V gene TRBV11-3 combines with J gene TRBJ2-1; a possible D gene is TRBD1 (5 bases). The germline CDR1 and CDR2 sequences are SGHNT and YENEEA. The CDR3 is made up of 12 amino acids. Trimming cost V 5 bases and J 4 bases, with 6 bases left between them. The CDR3 nucleotides read TGTGCCAGCAGCAAGGGGTACAATGAGCAGTTCTTC. Its protein is CASSKGYNEQFF.

Note on this clone: The junction and the germline gene differ at one end; a read error may be behind it. Additional DNA sequences in this sample encode the identical CDR3. The genes are TRBV5-4 and TRBJ2-1, with 7 bases fitting TRBD1. This CDR3 region has 15 residues. The germline V gene has CDR1 SGHNT and CDR2 YYREEE (reference sequence). The chain's CDR3 is CASSLEGQAYNEQFF. The DNA of the CDR3 is TGTGCCAGCAGCTTGGAAGGACAGGCCTACAATGAACAGTTCTTC.